These T cell receptor beta chains were read from a single sample in a study of control samples from healthy donors and cancer patients. Profiling relied on immunoSEQ multiplex PCR, and the TCRdb table lists in-frame clones only, not all of them. The data show around 68,000 clones, 83% seen once. The sequenced material came from blood. Receptors were obtained from a man aged 60 to 75 in good health. Each CDR3 is given with its conserved first and last residue. Fields, in order: D gene, J gene, V gene, clone size, CDR3 protein, CDR3 DNA. The D gene is left open where the match is weak. Clone size is shown for a subset of rows, as once, few, many or a class of expanded clone.

d_gene: TRBD1
j_gene: TRBJ2-7
v_gene: TRBV7-2
abundance: -
CDR3aa: CASSLDGTAWEQYF
CDR3nt: TGTGCCAGCAGCTTAGATGGGACAGCGTGGGAGCAGTACTTC

d_gene: TRBD2
j_gene: TRBJ2-3
v_gene: TRBV30
abundance: -
CDR3aa: CAWSGAGEKDTQYF
CDR3nt: TGTGCCTGGAGTGGGGCGGGAGAAAAAGATACGCAGTATTTT

d_gene: -
j_gene: TRBJ1-2
v_gene: TRBV14
abundance: -
CDR3aa: CASSLGGQAGGYTF
CDR3nt: TGTGCCAGCAGCCTGGGGGGCCAGGCTGGTGGCTACACCTTC

d_gene: -
j_gene: TRBJ2-3
v_gene: TRBV11-3
abundance: -
CDR3aa: CASSLGRPGDTQYF
CDR3nt: TGTGCCAGCAGCCTGGGACGGCCGGGAGATACGCAGTATTTT

d_gene: -
j_gene: TRBJ2-1
v_gene: TRBV4-1
abundance: -
CDR3aa: CASSQVGVYNEQFF
CDR3nt: TGCGCCAGCAGCCAAGTCGGTGTTTACAATGAGCAGTTCTTC

d_gene: -
j_gene: TRBJ2-7
v_gene: TRBV19
abundance: -
CDR3aa: CASSILAGWYEQYF
CDR3nt: TGTGCCAGTAGTATCTTGGCAGGTTGGTACGAGCAGTACTTC

d_gene: -
j_gene: TRBJ1-1
v_gene: TRBV28
abundance: once
CDR3aa: CASSLGPGPRMNTEAFF
CDR3nt: TGTGCCAGCAGCTTAGGGCCAGGACCGCGTATGAACACTGAAGCTTTCTTT

d_gene: -
j_gene: TRBJ2-3
v_gene: TRBV6-1
abundance: few
CDR3aa: CASSEVEGEAQYF
CDR3nt: TGTGCCAGCAGTGAAGTAGAAGGAGAGGCGCAGTATTTT

d_gene: -
j_gene: TRBJ2-5
v_gene: TRBV18
abundance: once
CDR3aa: CASSNRVQETQYF
CDR3nt: TGTGCCAGCTCCAACAGGGTCCAAGAGACCCAGTACTTC

d_gene: TRBD1
j_gene: TRBJ1-1
v_gene: TRBV19
abundance: once
CDR3aa: CASSIWRGLANTEAFF
CDR3nt: TGTGCCAGTAGTATATGGAGGGGGCTGGCGAACACTGAAGCTTTCTTT

d_gene: -
j_gene: TRBJ1-4
v_gene: TRBV28
abundance: few
CDR3aa: CASSLSLAPNEKLFF
CDR3nt: TGTGCCAGCAGTTTAAGTCTAGCCCCAAATGAAAAACTGTTTTTT

d_gene: -
j_gene: TRBJ2-1
v_gene: TRBV19
abundance: -
CDR3aa: CASSIPPHTYNEQFF
CDR3nt: TGTGCCAGTAGTATCCCACCGCACACCTACAATGAGCAGTTCTTC

d_gene: -
j_gene: TRBJ1-6
v_gene: TRBV3-1/TRBV3-2
abundance: -
CDR3aa: CASSTGTISPLHF
CDR3nt: TGTGCCAGCAGTACAGGGACGATTTCACCCCTCCACTTT

d_gene: TRBD1
j_gene: TRBJ2-1
v_gene: TRBV29-1
abundance: once
CDR3aa: CSGWTGNNEQFF
CDR3nt: TGCAGCGGATGGACAGGGAACAATGAGCAGTTCTTC

d_gene: -
j_gene: TRBJ2-7
v_gene: TRBV28
abundance: -
CDR3aa: CASRPGGGHEQYF
CDR3nt: TGTGCCAGCAGGCCCGGAGGGGGACACGAGCAGTACTTC

d_gene: -
j_gene: TRBJ2-2
v_gene: TRBV18
abundance: few
CDR3aa: CASSPGLFTGELFF
CDR3nt: TGTGCCAGCTCACCGGGACTCTTCACCGGGGAGCTGTTTTTT

d_gene: -
j_gene: TRBJ1-6
v_gene: TRBV18
abundance: -
CDR3aa: CASSPPGGRTNLNSPLHF
CDR3nt: TGTGCCAGCTCACCCCCGGGGGGCAGGACGAACCTTAATTCACCCCTCCACTTT

d_gene: TRBD1
j_gene: TRBJ1-3
v_gene: TRBV7-2
abundance: -
CDR3aa: CASSLGRGRGGNTIYF
CDR3nt: TGTGCCAGCAGCTTAGGAAGGGGGCGGGGGGGAAACACCATATATTTT

d_gene: -
j_gene: TRBJ1-2
v_gene: TRBV15
abundance: -
CDR3aa: CATSRRRGGAGDYGYTF
CDR3nt: TGTGCCACCAGCAGGCGACGGGGGGGAGCGGGAGACTATGGCTACACCTTC

d_gene: TRBD2
j_gene: TRBJ2-1
v_gene: TRBV19
abundance: -
CDR3aa: CASIDWTSGSPKLFF
CDR3nt: TGTGCCAGTATAGACTGGACTAGCGGGAGTCCCAAACTCTTCTTC

d_gene: TRBD2
j_gene: TRBJ2-6
v_gene: TRBV10-3
abundance: -
CDR3aa: CAISDNTQGGRGSGANVLTF
CDR3nt: TGTGCCATCAGTGACAACACCCAGGGAGGGCGGGGCTCTGGGGCCAACGTCCTGACTTTC

d_gene: TRBD1
j_gene: TRBJ1-2
v_gene: TRBV2
abundance: -
CDR3aa: CASSVGTGGADGYTF
CDR3nt: TGTGCCAGCAGTGTAGGGACAGGGGGCGCGGATGGCTACACCTTC

d_gene: -
j_gene: TRBJ2-7
v_gene: TRBV19
abundance: -
CDR3aa: CASSIDGATGSYEQYF
CDR3nt: TGTGCCAGTAGTATAGATGGCGCAACGGGATCCTACGAGCAGTACTTC

d_gene: TRBD1
j_gene: TRBJ2-7
v_gene: TRBV6-5
abundance: -
CDR3aa: CASSYPGSDRGRQYF
CDR3nt: TGTGCCAGCAGTTACCCGGGCTCCGACAGGGGCAGGCAGTACTTC

d_gene: -
j_gene: TRBJ2-1
v_gene: TRBV13
abundance: -
CDR3aa: CASSYRGGPSLSNEQFF
CDR3nt: TGTGCCAGCAGTTACCGAGGGGGACCCAGTTTGAGCAATGAGCAGTTCTTC

d_gene: -
j_gene: TRBJ2-5
v_gene: TRBV6-5
abundance: -
CDR3aa: CASRREAAQYF
CDR3nt: TGTGCCAGCAGACGGGAAGCGGCCCAGTACTTC

d_gene: TRBD1
j_gene: TRBJ2-4
v_gene: TRBV7-6
abundance: -
CDR3aa: CASSLGDRGAKNIQYF
CDR3nt: TGTGCCAGCAGCTTAGGGGACAGGGGGGCCAAAAACATTCAGTACTTC

d_gene: -
j_gene: TRBJ1-4
v_gene: TRBV6-7
abundance: -
CDR3aa: CASSRQRQSTNEKLFF
CDR3nt: TGTGCCAGCAGTCGCCAGAGACAGTCAACTAATGAAAAACTGTTTTTT

d_gene: -
j_gene: TRBJ1-1
v_gene: TRBV2
abundance: few
CDR3aa: CASSAGDARGEAFF
CDR3nt: TGTGCCAGCAGTGCCGGGGACGCCCGCGGTGAAGCTTTCTTT

d_gene: -
j_gene: TRBJ2-7
v_gene: TRBV6-5
abundance: -
CDR3aa: CAVGGPGGQKQYF
CDR3nt: TGTGCCGTTGGGGGCCCAGGGGGGCAAAAGCAGTACTTC

d_gene: -
j_gene: TRBJ1-4
v_gene: TRBV6-6
abundance: -
CDR3aa: CASSKPFGPGEKLFF
CDR3nt: TGTGCCAGCAGTAAACCATTTGGACCTGGTGAAAAACTGTTTTTT

d_gene: TRBD1
j_gene: TRBJ2-5
v_gene: TRBV7-2
abundance: once
CDR3aa: CASSSSIRSFRDRGETQYF
CDR3nt: TGTGCCAGCAGCTCGTCAATCCGTTCGTTCCGGGACAGGGGAGAGACCCAGTACTTC

d_gene: -
j_gene: TRBJ2-3
v_gene: TRBV7-2
abundance: -
CDR3aa: CASSQYSTDTQYF
CDR3nt: TGTGCCAGCAGCCAATATAGCACAGATACGCAGTATTTT

d_gene: TRBD1
j_gene: TRBJ1-5
v_gene: TRBV15
abundance: -
CDR3aa: CATSRDLTGGQPQHF
CDR3nt: TGTGCCACCAGCAGAGATCTGACAGGGGGTCAGCCCCAGCATTTT

d_gene: -
j_gene: TRBJ1-5
v_gene: TRBV6-5
abundance: once
CDR3aa: CASRLGGVGSQPQHF
CDR3nt: TGTGCCAGCAGACTCGGAGGGGTGGGTTCACAGCCCCAGCATTTT

d_gene: -
j_gene: TRBJ2-3
v_gene: TRBV4-3
abundance: -
CDR3aa: CASSQAETSNTDTQYF
CDR3nt: TGCGCCAGCAGCCAAGCCGAGACTAGTAACACAGATACGCAGTATTTT

d_gene: -
j_gene: TRBJ1-5
v_gene: TRBV27
abundance: -
CDR3aa: CASSPGFNQPQHF
CDR3nt: TGTGCCAGCAGTCCCGGGTTCAATCAGCCCCAGCATTTT

d_gene: -
j_gene: TRBJ1-1
v_gene: TRBV5-1
abundance: -
CDR3aa: CASSPGLNTEAFF
CDR3nt: TGCGCCAGCAGCCCTGGACTGAACACTGAAGCTTTCTTT

d_gene: -
j_gene: TRBJ1-3
v_gene: TRBV11-1
abundance: -
CDR3aa: CASSLALTASGNTIYF
CDR3nt: TGTGCCAGCAGCTTAGCGTTGACAGCCTCTGGAAACACCATATATTTT

d_gene: -
j_gene: TRBJ2-3
v_gene: TRBV27
abundance: -
CDR3aa: CASSPVGFTDTQYF
CDR3nt: TGTGCCAGCAGTCCTGTGGGCTTCACAGATACGCAGTATTTT

d_gene: -
j_gene: TRBJ1-2
v_gene: TRBV24-1
abundance: -
CDR3aa: CATSGLYGYTF
CDR3nt: TGTGCCACCAGTGGGCTCTATGGCTACACCTTC